The table lists the clone carrying this TCR beta chain with many counts. The sample comes from a study of T-cell memory formation after mild COVID-19. TCRdb passed the 5' RACE reads through MiXCR, listing each CDR3 protein once. The profile shows hundreds of thousands of distinct CDR3 sequences, about a fifth of them singletons. The ends lost 4 bases at V and 8 bases at J; junction bases unmatched: 11. This CDR3 spans 15 amino acids. CDR1 SGHRS and CDR2 YFSETQ come from the germline V gene. The origin of this receptor is an adult woman who had mild COVID-19 (a few samples of this study predate the infection). Cell type and time point are not known. Sequenced: PBMCs or a T cell subset sorted from them (not recorded which). This chain joins TRBV5-1 and TRBJ1-1; 10 bases are a match to TRBD1. The chain's CDR3 is CASSPGTGALLEAFF. DNA for the CDR3: TGCGCCAGCAGCCCGGGGACAGGGGCCCTACTAGAAGCTTTCTTT.